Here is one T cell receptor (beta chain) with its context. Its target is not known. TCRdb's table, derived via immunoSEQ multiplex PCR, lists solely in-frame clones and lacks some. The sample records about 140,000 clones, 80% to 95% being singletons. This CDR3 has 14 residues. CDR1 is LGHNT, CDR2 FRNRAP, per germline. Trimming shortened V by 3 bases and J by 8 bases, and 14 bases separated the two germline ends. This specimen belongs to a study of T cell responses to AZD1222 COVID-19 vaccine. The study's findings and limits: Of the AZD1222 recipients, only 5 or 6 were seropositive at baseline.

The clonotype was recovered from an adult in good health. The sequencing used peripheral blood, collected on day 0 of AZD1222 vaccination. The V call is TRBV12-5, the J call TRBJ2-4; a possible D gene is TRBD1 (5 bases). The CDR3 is CASGFPGPVDIQYF. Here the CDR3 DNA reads TGTGCTAGTGGTTTCCCAGGGCCTGTAGACATTCAGTACTTC.